Many counts were recorded for the clone carrying this T cell receptor (beta chain). Its cognate antigen is unknown. This CDR3 is 16 amino acids long. Trimming shortened V by 3 bases and J by 6 bases, and 20 bases separated the two germline ends. The V gene's germline CDR1 is DFQATT and CDR2 SNEGSKA (reference sequence). The record originates from a study of T cells in Graves' hyperthyroidism and ophthalmopathy. Findings of the study overall: A median approximately 6.5 months before onset, the model predicted ophthalmopathy.

Hyperthyroidism of Graves' type that showed no ophthalmopathy progression within 18 months was stable. Those with hyperthyroidism were 18 to 65 years old, newly diagnosed, and ill for under 2 months. Every diagnosis used clinical symptoms, serum thyroxine and TRAb, thyroid ultrasound and orbital computed tomography. Amplification targeted TCR beta CDR3 regions from RNA transcripts. The HTBI primer set drove a first-round RT-PCR of the TCR CDR3. TCRdb recomputed calls from the multiplex PCR reads with MiXCR, one row per CDR3 protein. The profile shows approximately 870,000 distinct CDR3 sequences, over 35% of them singletons.

The source material was blood. This chain joins TRBV20-1 and TRBJ1-4, with a weak D call TRBD1 (5 bases). This sequence was found in a man in his late teens or twenties with Graves' hyperthyroidism. The CDR3 sequence is CSASHGAAFEDEKLFF. In nucleotides, the CDR3 is TGCAGTGCTAGTCACGGGGCGGCGTTCGAGGATGAAAAACTGTTTTTT.